The source of this T cell receptor beta chain is a study of T cells of healthy individuals. Trimming removed 3 bases at V and 2 bases at J, with 14 bases between. The germline CDR1 and CDR2 sequences are SGHKS and YYEKEE (reference sequence). The CDR3 is 15 residues long. Using its own MiXCR run on the 5' RACE reads, TCRdb lists one record per CDR3 protein. The data contain about 100,000 distinct CDR3 sequences, 17% of them singletons. The clonotype was recovered from a human donor in good health. The chain uses TRBV5-5 and TRBJ1-2, with D possibly TRBD1 on 6 matching bases. The CDR3 loop reads CASSSPGDWNYGYTF. The CDR3, as DNA: TGTGCCAGCAGCTCTCCAGGGGATTGGAACTATGGCTACACCTTC.